This TCR beta chain is drawn from a study of shared clonotypes between healthy human individuals. Study-wide context: Ranging from 18 to 49 in age, donors were two women and a few men. General study results and limits: Of the naive CD4 clonotypes, around 4.9% were shared across several donors. Depth of sequencing was expected to influence donor clonotype sharing.

Original handling: Junction-only immunoSEQ data arrived without quality scores, meaning filtering differed. Clones were sequenced by immunoSEQ multiplex PCR, and TCRdb holds only the in-frame ones, with some missing. That table is the source of V, J and clone size, and D and trimming were worked out from the DNA. The sample consists of around 2.1 million clones, just over 90% of them appearing once. Naive CD8 cells were CD45RO-negative, positively selected for CCR7, excluding terminally differentiated effector memory CD45RA+ cells. V gave up 4 bases and J gave up 3 bases; unmatched junction bases: 12. This CDR3 region has 16 residues. The germline V gene has CDR1 SGHRS and CDR2 YFSETQ. Comments on this clone: Its specificity is not known.

The clonotype was recovered from a man aged 18 to 35 in good health. Some clones in this sample may be carry-over from other donors' samples. The source material was naive CD8+ T cells from PBMCs. The chain is built from TRBV5-1 and TRBJ2-7; 8 bases align to TRBD2. CDR3 sequence: CASSPATSALVYEQYF. CDR3 nucleotides: TGCGCCAGCAGCCCGGCGACTAGCGCGCTTGTCTACGAGCAGTACTTC.